The 10 T cell receptor beta chains listed next were all sequenced from one sample in a study of cytomegalovirus exposure and HLA in healthy donors. Use of 60 Vbeta and 13 Jbeta primers characterized the PCR. Using immunoSEQ multiplex PCR, the repertoire was profiled, and TCRdb retains in-frame clones only, with some absent. The table has 150,000 to 200,000 clones, more than 70% seen once. Sequenced sample: PBMCs. These receptor sequences come from a male donor in good health and CMV-seronegative.

The chain has TRBV7-9 and TRBJ1-1; no clear D. The germline gives CDR1 SEHNR, CDR2 FQNEAQ (reference sequence). CDR3 size: 12 residues. With 0 bases removed from V and 8 bases from J, the gap between germline ends came to 7 bases. CDR3 residues: CASSLAFGEAFF. CDR3 coding DNA: TGTGCCAGCAGCTTAGCGTTCGGGGAAGCTTTCTTT.

This clone was seen just once. V usage is TRBV15 and J usage is TRBJ1-1; D gene unclear. This CDR3 is built from 16 residues. Trimming removed 1 base at V and 1 base at J, with 13 bases between. Germline V CDR1 and CDR2: LNHNV, YYDKDF (reference sequence). The CDR3 is CATSRAAGYENTEAFF. The DNA for the CDR3 is TGTGCCACCAGCAGAGCCGCCGGGTATGAGAACACTGAAGCTTTCTTT.

This clone appeared a few times. This chain connects TRBV28 to TRBJ1-3; D is unresolved. Trimming removed 4 bases at V and 0 bases at J, with 7 bases between. From germline, CDR1 is MDHEN and CDR2 SYDVKM. This CDR3 contains 14 residues. The CDR3 region has the DNA TGTGCCAGCAGTTCCAGGTCCTCTGGAAACACCATATATTTT. Its translation is CASSSRSSGNTIYF.

The chain has TRBV7-2 and TRBJ2-3; TRBD2 matches 12 bases. The germline V gene encodes CDR1 SGHTA and CDR2 FQGNSA. This CDR3 comprises 14 residues. J was trimmed by 6 bases and V by 5 bases; bases with no gene match: 3. The CDR3 DNA sequence: TGTGCCAGCAGCCTCGGGACTAGCGGGGATACGCAGTATTTT. This translates into CASSLGTSGDTQYF.

The rearrangement joins TRBV21-1 to TRBJ1-2; the table's D gene call, TRBD1, was not cross checked with the DNA. TRBV21-1 is a listed pseudogene. This CDR3 spans 16 amino acids. In nucleotides, the CDR3 is TGTGCCAGCAGCGACCGGACAGGGACCTCTAACTATGGCTACACCTTC. Protein: CASSDRTGTSNYGYTF.

The rearrangement uses TRBV10-2 and TRBJ2-7; a weak D match, TRBD1 (5 bases). The CDR3 contains 13 residues. The germline gives CDR1 WSHSY, CDR2 SAAADI. V gave up 6 bases and J gave up 1 base, with 10 bases separating them. The CDR3 loop is CASRQTVSYEQYF. CDR3 sequence (DNA): TGCGCCAGCAGACAGACAGTTTCCTACGAGCAGTACTTC.

A word on this clone: Additional DNA sequences in this sample encode the identical CDR3. The chain has TRBV27 and TRBJ2-2, with D possibly being TRBD1 (6 bases). CDR1 and CDR2 (germline): MNHEY, SMNVEV (reference sequence). Trimming left V 5 bases short and J 0 bases short, with 16 bases between. This CDR3 region has 17 residues. The CDR3 DNA reads TGTGCCAGCAGTCGGATGACAGGTGCGACGAACACCGGGGAGCTGTTTTTT. Its protein product is CASSRMTGATNTGELFF.

The chain uses TRBV10-3 and TRBJ2-2; 13 bases agree with TRBD2. The V gene's germline CDR1 is ENHRY and CDR2 SYGVKD. The ends lost 3 bases at V and 6 bases at J; junction bases unmatched: 10. The CDR3 runs 18 residues. The CDR3 sequence is CAISDRTSGGTSPGELFF. DNA for the CDR3: TGTGCCATCAGTGATAGGACTAGCGGGGGTACATCCCCCGGGGAGCTGTTTTTT.

This clone has just a few counts. The rearrangement joins TRBV6-6 to TRBJ2-7; TRBD1 agrees at 9 bases. J was trimmed by 4 bases and V by 2 bases; bases with no gene match: 3. Germline loops: CDR1 MNHNY, CDR2 SVGAGI (reference sequence). The length of the CDR3 is 14 residues. CDR3 coding DNA: TGTGCCAGCAGTTACCCGGGACAGGGTTACGAGCAGTACTTC. Amino acids: CASSYPGQGYEQYF.

The chain uses TRBV27 and TRBJ2-7, with 11 bases aligning to TRBD2. The CDR3 covers 19 residues. In germline, CDR1 is MNHEY, CDR2 SMNVEV (reference sequence). The J segment lost 0 bases and the V segment lost 6 bases, leaving 16 bases of the junction unmatched. CDR3 DNA: TGTGCCAGCAGACTAATAGGGCCCCCCGGGACTAGCGGCTCCTACGAGCAGTACTTC. Residues: CASRLIGPPGTSGSYEQYF.